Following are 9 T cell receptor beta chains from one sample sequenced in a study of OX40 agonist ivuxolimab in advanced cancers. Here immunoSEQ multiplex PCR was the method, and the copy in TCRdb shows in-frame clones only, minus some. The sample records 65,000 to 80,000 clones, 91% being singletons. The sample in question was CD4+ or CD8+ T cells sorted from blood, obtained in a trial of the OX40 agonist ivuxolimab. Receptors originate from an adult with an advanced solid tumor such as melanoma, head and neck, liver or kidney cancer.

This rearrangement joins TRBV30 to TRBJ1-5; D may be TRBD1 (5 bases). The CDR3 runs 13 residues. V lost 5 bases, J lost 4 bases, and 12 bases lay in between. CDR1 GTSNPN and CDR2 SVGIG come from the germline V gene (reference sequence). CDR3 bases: TGTGCCTGGCAGGGAGGTTTGAATCAGCCCCAGCATTTT. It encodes CAWQGGLNQPQHF.

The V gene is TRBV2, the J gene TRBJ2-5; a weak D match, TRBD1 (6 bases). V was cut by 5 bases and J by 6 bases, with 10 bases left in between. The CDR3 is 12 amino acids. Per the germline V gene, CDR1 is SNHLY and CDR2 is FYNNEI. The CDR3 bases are TGTGCCAGCAGTTCAGGGGTACAGACCCAGTACTTC. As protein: CASSSGVQTQYF. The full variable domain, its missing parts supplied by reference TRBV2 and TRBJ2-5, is EPEVTQTPSHQVTQMGQEVILRCVPISNHLYFYWYRQILGQKVEFLVSFYNNEISEKSEIFDDQFSVERPDGSNFTLKIRSTKLEDSAMYFCASSSGVQTQYFGPGTRLLVL.

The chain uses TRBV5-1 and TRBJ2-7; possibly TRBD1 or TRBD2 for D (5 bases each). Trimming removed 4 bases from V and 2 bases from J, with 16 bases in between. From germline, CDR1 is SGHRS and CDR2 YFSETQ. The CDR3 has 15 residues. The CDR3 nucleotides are TGCGCCAGCAGCACCGGGACGACGGCAGCCTACGAGCAGTACTTC. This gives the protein CASSTGTTAAYEQYF.

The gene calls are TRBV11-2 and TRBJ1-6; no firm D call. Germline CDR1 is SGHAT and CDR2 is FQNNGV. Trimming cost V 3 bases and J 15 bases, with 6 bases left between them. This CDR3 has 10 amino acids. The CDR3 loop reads CASSFPRLHF. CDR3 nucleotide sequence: TGTGCCAGCAGCTTTCCTCGCCTCCACTTT. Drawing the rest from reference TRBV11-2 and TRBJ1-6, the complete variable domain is EAGVAQSPRYKIIEKRQSVAFWCNPISGHATLYWYQQILGQGPKLLIQFQNNGVVDDSQLPKDRFSAERLKGVDSTLKIQPAKLEDSAVYLCASSFPRLHFGNGTRLTVT.

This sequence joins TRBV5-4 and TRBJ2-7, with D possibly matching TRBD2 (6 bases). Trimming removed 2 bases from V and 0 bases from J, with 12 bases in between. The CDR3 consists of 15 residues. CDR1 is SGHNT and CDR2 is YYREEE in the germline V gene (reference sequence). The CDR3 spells CASSFPGGSSYEQYF. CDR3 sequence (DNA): TGTGCCAGCAGCTTTCCCGGGGGTAGCTCCTACGAGCAGTACTTC. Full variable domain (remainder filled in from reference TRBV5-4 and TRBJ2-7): ETGVTQSPTHLIKTRGQQVTLRCSSQSGHNTVSWYQQALGQGPQFIFQYYREEENGRGNFPPRFSGLQFPNYSSELNVNALELDDSALYLCASSFPGGSSYEQYFGPGTRLTVT.

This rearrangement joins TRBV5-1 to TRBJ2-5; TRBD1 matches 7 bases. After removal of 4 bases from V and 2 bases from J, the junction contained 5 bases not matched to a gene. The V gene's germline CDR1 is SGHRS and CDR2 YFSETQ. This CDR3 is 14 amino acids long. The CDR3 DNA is TGCGCCAGCAGCACCGGGACAGCGCAAGAGACCCAGTACTTC. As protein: CASSTGTAQETQYF.

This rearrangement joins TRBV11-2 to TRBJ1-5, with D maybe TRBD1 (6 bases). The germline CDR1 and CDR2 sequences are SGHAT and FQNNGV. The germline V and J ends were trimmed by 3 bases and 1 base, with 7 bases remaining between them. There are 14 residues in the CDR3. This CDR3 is CASSFDRSNQPQHF. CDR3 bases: TGTGCCAGCAGCTTCGACAGGAGCAATCAGCCCCAGCATTTT.

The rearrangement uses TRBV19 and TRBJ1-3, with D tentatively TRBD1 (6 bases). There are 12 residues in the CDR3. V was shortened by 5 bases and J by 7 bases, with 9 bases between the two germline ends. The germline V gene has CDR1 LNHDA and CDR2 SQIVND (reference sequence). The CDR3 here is CASSSTGNTIYF. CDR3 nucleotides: TGTGCCAGTAGTTCGACAGGCAACACCATATATTTT.

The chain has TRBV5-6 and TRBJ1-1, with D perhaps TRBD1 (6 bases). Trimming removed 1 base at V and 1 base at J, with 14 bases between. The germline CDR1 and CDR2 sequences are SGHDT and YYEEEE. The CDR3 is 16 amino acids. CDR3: CASSLLGGQGNTEAFF. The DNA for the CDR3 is TGTGCCAGCAGCTTGTTAGGGGGGCAAGGGAACACTGAAGCTTTCTTT.